This T cell receptor beta chain was recovered during a study of cytomegalovirus exposure and HLA in healthy donors. The wider study: An earlier analysis identified some 110 million unique TCR beta sequences in 150 million to 200 million T cells.

This clone was observed a single time. What it binds is unknown. The PCR used 60 Vbeta and 13 Jbeta primers. TCRdb keeps only in-frame clones here, not all; method: immunoSEQ multiplex PCR. The table has approximately 190,000 clones, approximately 70% seen once. The CDR3 extends over 11 amino acids. The V end was cut by 5 bases, the J end by 3 bases, with 5 bases between. Germline V gives CDR1 SNHLY, CDR2 FYNNEI. Overall study findings and caveats: A further, later analysis showed that HLA-associated TCR beta chains (compared with equally common others) were more clonally expanded.

Among the donors, all were healthy bone marrow donors. The rearrangement uses TRBV2 and TRBJ2-7; no clear D. The TCR was taken from a man aged 35 to 55 in good health and CMV-seropositive. Sequenced material: PBMCs. Here the CDR3 reads CASSLNYEQYF. In nucleotides, the CDR3 is TGTGCCAGCAGTCTTAACTACGAGCAGTACTTC. Full variable domain (outside the CDR3, taken from reference TRBV2 and TRBJ2-7): EPEVTQTPSHQVTQMGQEVILRCVPISNHLYFYWYRQILGQKVEFLVSFYNNEISEKSEIFDDQFSVERPDGSNFTLKIRSTKLEDSAMYFCASSLNYEQYFGPGTRLTVT.